These 12 T cell receptor beta chains share one sample of origin, sequenced in a study of shared clonotypes between healthy human individuals. Repertoires were generated with immunoSEQ multiplex PCR, while TCRdb's copy carries only in-frame clones and drops some. The sample holds more than 400,000 clones, 90% to 97% seen once. Material: naive CD4+ T cells sorted from blood. As to subset: CD45RA+ positively selected. The receptors here all came from a woman aged 25 to 39 in good health.

This clone was recorded once. V and J are TRBV20-1 and TRBJ2-7; D possibly corresponds to TRBD1 (5 bases). Trimming stripped 5 bases from V and 3 bases from J, with 8 bases between. The CDR3 covers 11 residues. From germline, CDR1 is DFQATT and CDR2 SNEGSKA (reference sequence). This chain's CDR3 is CSAPGHYEQYF. The CDR3 DNA sequence: TGCAGTGCTCCCGGACACTACGAGCAGTACTTC.

The chain uses TRBV7-2 and TRBJ2-5; no clear D. The J call may be incorrect, as the DNA end agrees better with TRBJ2-7. This CDR3 comprises 11 residues. The germline V gene has CDR1 SGHTA and CDR2 FQGNSA. The chain's CDR3 is CASSLTGEQYF. CDR3 in DNA: TGTGCCAGCAGCTTAACGGGCGAGCAGTACTTC.

The rearrangement joins TRBV9 to TRBJ2-1, with D possibly matching TRBD2 (6 bases). Germline-derived CDR1 and CDR2 are SGDLS and YYNGEE. The CDR3 has 15 residues. Trimming pared 3 bases from V and 4 bases from J, leaving 14 bases between. The CDR3 DNA reads as TGTGCCAGCAGCGCCGGGACTTCAGCTTACAATGAGCAGTTCTTC. Amino acid sequence: CASSAGTSAYNEQFF. Full variable domain (remainder filled in from reference TRBV9 and TRBJ2-1): DSGVTQTPKHLITATGQRVTLRCSPRSGDLSVYWYQQSLDQGLQFLIQYYNGEERAKGNILERFSAQQFPDLHSELNLSSLELGDSALYFCASSAGTSAYNEQFFGPGTRLTVL.

V usage is TRBV5-5 and J usage is TRBJ2-7, with D possibly TRBD1 on 6 matching bases. Germline CDR1 is SGHKS and CDR2 is YYEKEE (reference sequence). The CDR3 totals 15 residues. Trimming took 4 bases from V and 4 from J, leaving 18 bases between them. CDR3 residues: CASSPGPGTQYEQYF. The DNA of the CDR3 is TGTGCCAGCAGCCCCGGGCCCGGGACACAGTACGAGCAGTACTTC. Together with reference TRBV5-5 and TRBJ2-7, the CDR3 gives the full variable domain: DAGVTQSPTHLIKTRGQQVTLRCSPISGHKSVSWYQQVLGQGPQFIFQYYEKEERGRGNFPDRFSARQFPNYSSELNVNALLLGDSALYLCASSPGPGTQYEQYFGPGTRLTVT.

The chain links TRBV4-1 to TRBJ2-7; D might be TRBD1 or TRBD2, each matching 5 bases. CDR1 and CDR2 (germline): MGHRA, YSYEKL. V gave up 0 bases and J gave up 9 bases, with 12 bases separating them. The CDR3 loop spans 13 amino acids. CDR3 sequence reads: CASSQDAGTGQYF. The DNA of the CDR3 is TGCGCCAGCAGCCAAGATGCCGGGACGGGGCAGTACTTC.

Points on this clone: At the DNA level, this CDR3 is encoded by other sequences in the same sample as well. The rearrangement uses TRBV29-1 and TRBJ2-1, with D tentatively TRBD1 or TRBD2 (5 bases each). The CDR3 is 10 residues long. Trimming took off 7 bases at V and 4 bases at J, with 5 bases between the two ends. CDR1 and CDR2 (germline): SQVTM, ANQGSEA. The CDR3 sequence: CSGGYNEQFF. The CDR3 nucleotides read TGCAGCGGGGGGTACAATGAGCAGTTCTTC.

The rearrangement links TRBV28 to TRBJ1-4; weak D call: TRBD1 (5 bases). The germline V gene has CDR1 MDHEN and CDR2 SYDVKM. Between the trimmed V and J ends, which lost 5 bases and 8 bases, there was a span of 15 bases. The CDR3 length is 14 residues. The CDR3 here is CASSPSGFVEKLFF. For the CDR3, the DNA is TGTGCCAGCAGTCCCTCAGGGTTTGTAGAAAAACTGTTTTTT.

The rearrangement uses TRBV29-1 and TRBJ2-1, with 9 bases identical to TRBD2. The trim removed 3 bases at V and 0 bases at J, leaving 6 bases unmatched. Per the germline V gene, CDR1 is SQVTM and CDR2 is ANQGSEA. The CDR3 is made up of 16 amino acids. CDR3 DNA sequence: TGCAGCGTTGAGGGGGTGCGGGAGGGCTCCTACAATGAGCAGTTCTTC. Amino acids: CSVEGVREGSYNEQFF.

The chain links TRBV7-2 to TRBJ2-7; D is perhaps TRBD1 (5 bases). Germline V gives CDR1 SGHTA, CDR2 FQGNSA. The CDR3 is made up of 13 amino acids. Trimming removed 6 bases from V and 2 bases from J, with 11 bases in between. CDR3 amino acids: CASSWGPTYEQYF. CDR3 coding DNA: TGTGCCAGCAGTTGGGGCCCCACCTACGAGCAGTACTTC.

This clone was seen a single time. V and J are TRBV7-9 and TRBJ2-3, with no clear D. CDR1 and CDR2 from the germline V gene are SEHNR and FQNEAQ (reference sequence). The CDR3 totals 13 residues. V lost 5 bases to trimming and J lost 8 bases, with 14 bases between them. This CDR3 reads CASSPIEWGTQYF. The CDR3 DNA follows: TGTGCCAGCAGCCCCATCGAGTGGGGTACGCAGTATTTT.

The chain has TRBV27 and TRBJ1-2; D is unresolved. The CDR3 loop spans 15 amino acids. Germline V gene lookup returns CDR1 MNHEY and CDR2 SMNVEV (reference sequence). V was shortened by 9 bases and J by 9 bases, with 26 bases between the two germline ends. CDR3 protein: CARRAGVVPPMRYTF. CDR3 sequence (DNA): TGTGCCAGAAGGGCCGGGGTCGTACCCCCTATGCGCTACACCTTC.

The chain recombines TRBV19 with TRBJ1-5, with no clear D. The CDR3 is 15 amino acids. CDR1 is LNHDA, CDR2 SQIVND, per germline (reference sequence). Deletions cut 4 bases from V and 5 bases from J, with 15 bases between. The CDR3 region has the DNA TGTGCCAGTAGTACCCTGTCTAGGGTCGATCAGCCCCAGCATTTT. It yields the protein CASSTLSRVDQPQHF.